Sequencing of this T cell receptor (beta chain) was carried out in a study of shared clonotypes between healthy human individuals. Germline CDR1 reads MDHEN; CDR2 reads SYDVKM. This CDR3 is built from 13 residues. Ten immunoSEQ deep assay plates held the unsorted PBMC DNA. The assay was immunoSEQ multiplex PCR, and TCRdb's table has in-frame clones only and misses some. This repertoire shows about 470,000 clones, around 79% found once; its top ten account for around 13%. In unsorted samples, genomic DNA was obtained using 75 million to 90 million PBMCs. The sample taken for sequencing was PBMCs. The chain is built from TRBV28 and TRBJ2-5; possibly TRBD1 for D (6 bases). The J call could be wrong; TRBJ2-7 is a better fit for the DNA end. This clonotype was sampled from a woman in her thirties or forties in good health. Some clones in this sample may be carry-over from other donors' samples. CDR3 bases: TGTGCCAGCAGGAGGACAGCCTTGTACGAGCAGTACTTC. Residues: CASRRTALYEQYF.